This T cell receptor beta chain was documented in a study of cytomegalovirus exposure and HLA in healthy donors (dated by TCRdb to 2015 to 2018). Some background on the complete study: An earlier analysis of 550 to 700 of the donors reported 250 to 300 Gb of sequence data and some 120 million unique TCR beta sequences from some 180 million T cells. Both class I and class II loci were covered by HLA typing, at four-digit resolution. Because of strong linkage in the cohort, roughly five DR-DQ haplotypes were treated as single units for association and clustering. Among the 398 genotyped donors, more than 70% belonged to the genetic ancestry cluster associated with self-reported Caucasian donors. Among around 400 genotyped donors of the cohort, an average of around 220,000 unique TCR beta nucleotide sequences was sequenced per donor, of which about 19% were non-productive. The study aimed to test whether cataloging public T cell receptors could reveal signatures of past pathogen exposure. Donor age, sex, ethnicity and CMV serostatus were compiled alongside the repertoire data. Every repertoire in the discovery cohort had been generated on one and the same sequencing platform. A separate validation cohort of approximately 120 different subjects was used in addition to the roughly 700-subject first cohort. About 320 gigabases of sequencing data and approximately 84 million unique TCR sequences were included in an early release covering about 700 HLA-typed donors. To study patterns of TCR occurrence, a later analysis re-analyzed previously published TCR beta repertoires from 666 donors and added high-resolution HLA genotyping. The T cell repertoires of 670 or so subjects were profiled by immunosequencing and related to cytomegalovirus serostatus. An earlier analysis of nearly 600 of the donors applied high-throughput TCR beta sequencing to assess whether each TCR beta V gene segment acted as functional or pseudogenic. The study combined high-throughput TCR immunosequencing, statistical association of individual TCRs with disease status, and machine learning to predict cytomegalovirus infection status. In a later genetic analysis, genome-wide SNP genotypes for about 55% of the roughly 700 donors were used, and that subset was treated as a discovery cohort. Rather than using new phenotypic data, the later analysis identified candidate immune exposures from TCR beta sequences and from how often those sequences occurred across donors. Typing coverage varied by locus: roughly 629-630 donors for A, B, C, DRB1 and DQB1; roughly 500 for DQA1; more than 600 for DPA1; roughly 470 for DPB1.

In total, 630 or so healthy bone marrow donors made up the cohort. Cohort members were all nominally healthy when sampled, although unrecorded immune exposures were likely present. The donor tested CMV seronegative and was one of the 352 seronegative cohort members. A peripheral blood sample was collected from each donor, and TCR beta sequencing was performed on peripheral blood mononuclear cells. Genomic DNA was extracted from the blood cell samples with the Qiagen DNeasy Blood Extraction Kit. Libraries were prepared through the immunoSEQ multiplex PCR assay. The multiplex PCR relied on a mix of 60 forward primers for TCR Vbeta segments and 13 reverse primers for TCR Jbeta segments. Amplification of the CDR3 region of rearranged TCR beta genes was performed with a multiplex PCR assay on genomic DNA. The amplified TCR beta libraries were sequenced on the Illumina HiSeq System as 87-base-pair reads. In the source study's methods: A later analysis counted 75 million to 100 million unique TCR beta chains across the 666 repertoires, and around 9.9 million of these chains were shared by at least two donors. A nearest-neighbor algorithm error-corrected the raw reads and collapsed the reads into unique sequences, merging closely related sequences to remove PCR and sequencing errors. To assign V, D and J gene segments, CDR3 sequences were aligned to IMGT reference sequences. For a sequence to be retained, a match of at least six nucleotides to both a V gene segment and a J gene segment was required. A rearrangement was called productive if the CDR3 had no stop codons and remained in frame with V and J, and every other rearrangement was called non-productive. CDR3 was defined by IMGT convention, running from the second conserved V-encoded cysteine to the conserved J-encoded phenylalanine. The earlier analysis of 550 to 650 of the donors excluded any sequence lacking an unambiguous match to a single V gene segment. An earlier analysis of a few hundred of the donors classified V segments as functional when productive rearrangements were above 56.7% and as segregating when the standard deviation between donors was above 5%. To diagnose cytomegalovirus status from the catalog of TCR beta chain sequences, a statistical classification framework was built. In a later analysis, TCR nucleotide sequences were compared against IMGT/GENE-DB human TR gene sequences so that V and J genes could be assigned. The TCRdist pipeline was used in a later analysis to assign CDR3 sequences and most-parsimonious VDJ recombination scenarios. In a later analysis, every TCR beta chain was defined by the combination of its CDR3 amino acid sequence and its V-gene family, and reads without a unique V-gene family were dropped. In a later analysis, several hundred highly shared, low-generation-probability nucleotide sequences were removed to address suspected cross-contamination and a sequencing artifact. For each public chain, a later analysis derived a clonal expansion index from normalized ranks of inferred template counts within each repertoire. Generation probabilities in a later analysis came from a VDJ recombination model fitted to out-of-frame rearrangements, and those results were checked against IGoR. In a later analysis, hypergeometric tests were used to score TCR-TCR, TCR-HLA and TCR-CMV co-occurrence, with a repertoire-size bias correction applied to TCR pairs. To estimate false discovery rates, a later analysis permuted the HLA or CMV assignments 20 times. In a later analysis, co-occurring TCRs were grouped using DBSCAN, and TCRdist sequence similarity was added for clustering within HLA-allele-positive subsets. Repertoires with fewer than 30,000 or more than 120,000 public chains were left out of co-occurrence clustering, as were five repertoires with anomalous nucleotide sharing. Imported from immuneACCESS, the table was reduced by TCRdb to in-frame sequences with V and J called. These copies leave out some clones; in studies compared against another copy, an unresolved V gene accounts for under half, and the cause of the remainder is not known. From that table come the V and J calls and clone size; the DNA was used to work out D and trimming. In all, the sample holds approximately 120,000 clones, and about three quarters of those were seen once. The ten biggest clones cover approximately 3.8% of the sample.

Study-wide conclusions, independent of this receptor: In a later genetic analysis, fewer N-insertions in productive TCRs were reported among donors in an Asian-associated ancestry cluster than the 666-donor mean. The earlier analysis of 587 of the donors excluded 15 to 20 rarely observed V segments, including chromosome 9 orphons, because counts were too low. Compared with equally common non-associated chains, HLA-associated TCR beta chains in a later analysis were more clonally expanded and had lower generation probabilities. Most CMV-associated TCR beta chains appeared to be HLA-restricted in a later analysis, and the HLA associations seemed to be driven largely by CMV exposure. According to a later analysis, TCR association rates differed among HLA loci, with DRB1 alleles showing the most associated TCRs and HLA-C alleles showing the fewest. Broadly in line with IMGT annotations, most TCR beta V segments showed up in productive rearrangements about 87% or about 30% of the time in an earlier analysis of several hundred of the donors. Because HLA typing was unavailable for some donors at each locus, only the typed subset was used in association tests. Immune exposure information for the cohort was limited to CMV serostatus. The classifier was reported to diagnose cytomegalovirus status with high specificity and sensitivity in both the original cohort and the validation cohort. In vitro tests confirmed that a few of the cytomegalovirus-associated TCR beta chains recognize cytomegalovirus antigens. Roughly uniform sequencing depth across donors was assumed in presence/absence analyses, although this assumption may not hold. V-gene and J-gene trimming of TCR beta chains was associated with a missense DCLRE1C variant in a later genetic analysis, and the association was replicated in an independent cohort. A further reported finding was that TCR beta sequences accurately predicted the HLA-A and HLA-B alleles for most subjects in the first cohort. The authors suggested that the approach could potentially be extended to other disease states and immunological phenotypes. When HLA alleles, especially DR and DQ, strongly co-occurred, TCR associations were difficult to assign to individual alleles. Correlated functional status among segregating V segments might be attributable to linkage disequilibrium, but an unknown experimental factor could not be ruled out. In a later analysis, several top co-occurrence clusters were reported to appear linked to parvovirus B19, influenza, CMV and Epstein-Barr virus. A cluster of highly shared sequence variants was judged likely to represent a technical artifact of the sequencing pipeline. A total of 150 or so TCR beta chains were listed by the study as associated with cytomegalovirus. Only TCR beta chains were sequenced in this cohort, and the absence of alpha or paired-chain data limited detectable features. Most TCR sequences were seen in very few donors, while some public TCRs were found in many individuals. At a false discovery rate of 0.05, a later analysis linked 16,951 TCR beta sequences to specific HLA alleles.

With respect to this clone: What antigen it recognizes has not been identified. The sample holds no much larger clone one base away, and base qualities are not on file.

This clonotype originated in a man between 25 and 39 years old in good health and CMV-seronegative. The sequencing sample was made of PBMCs.

The CDR3 is CASSRRGGHYEQFF. The DNA reads TGTGCCAGCAGCCGGCGGGGGGGCCACTATGAGCAGTTCTTC. The chain is encoded by TRBV7-2 joined to TRBJ2-1, with 9 central nucleotides matching TRBD2. Including the terminal cysteine and phenylalanine, the CDR3 comprises 14 residues. The retained sequence is limited to the CDR3, 42 bases, with the frame set at the first base. V trim: 5 bases; J trim: 8 bases; unmatched bases: 7. The germline V gene sets CDR1 to SGHTA and CDR2 to FQGNSA.